The clone carrying this T cell receptor (beta chain) is large (0.1 to 1%) by share. The data derive from a study of coeliac disease. Losses at the gene ends were 3 bases for V and 8 bases for J; bases not matched to a gene: 13. This CDR3 contains 16 residues. From germline, CDR1 is SGHDT and CDR2 YYEEEE. One frozen 500,000-cell aliquot per fraction was sequenced. Measured with immunoSEQ multiplex PCR; TCRdb has only the in-frame clones, and not every one. Among 3,000 to 3,500 clones listed, 63% were seen once. The chain combines TRBV5-6 with TRBJ1-4; 7 nucleotides match TRBD1. The sequence was obtained from a woman aged 45-60 years without celiac disease. Material for sequencing was lymphocytes from the gut lamina propria. CDR3 nucleotides: TGTGCCAGCAGCTCGCCTCAACAGGGGATAGGAGAAAAACTGTTTTTT. Translating it yields CASSSPQQGIGEKLFF.